Listed here are 20 T cell receptor beta chains from one sample, sequenced in a study of memory CD4+ T cells and cytomegalovirus serostatus. The sort gate was single viable CD3+CD4+CD8-CD45RO+ cells for memory CD4+ T cells. Clones were read by immunoSEQ multiplex PCR, and TCRdb kept only the in-frame ones, dropping some. The table has 50,000 or so clones, 70% to 80% seen once. The sequencing input was memory CD4+ T cells from blood. The receptor source for this set is an adult in good health and CMV-seronegative.

CDR3 loop: CAWGLAAYEQYF. CDR3 bases: TGTGCCTGGGGACTAGCGGCCTACGAGCAGTACTTC. V and J are TRBV30 and TRBJ2-7; TRBD2 matches at 10 bases. Losses at the gene ends were 5 bases for V and 2 bases for J; bases not matched to a gene: 0. Germline CDR1 is GTSNPN and CDR2 is SVGIG (reference sequence). This CDR3 spans 12 amino acids.

The CDR3 sequence: CSAAGPEPQHF. As DNA, the CDR3 is TGCAGTGCTGCCGGCCCTGAGCCCCAGCATTTT. This chain links TRBV20-1 with TRBJ1-5; the D is unclear. Trimming removed 5 bases at V and 8 bases at J, with 10 bases between. The CDR3 is made up of 11 amino acids. CDR1 and CDR2 from the germline V gene are DFQATT and SNEGSKA (reference sequence).

The chain employs TRBV4-1 and TRBJ2-2; no definite D call. The CDR3 spans 15 residues. The germline gives CDR1 MGHRA, CDR2 YSYEKL. Trimming took off 4 bases at V and 1 base at J, with 10 bases between the two ends. The DNA for the CDR3 is TGCGCCAGCAGCCCGGGTTTCCTGAACACCGGGGAGCTGTTTTTT. It translates to CASSPGFLNTGELFF.

This chain joins TRBV18 and TRBJ2-1; tentative D call: TRBD1 (6 bases). Germline loops: CDR1 KGHSH, CDR2 LQKENI. The V and J ends lost 5 bases and 9 bases respectively, with 23 bases between them. The CDR3 extends over 16 amino acids. The CDR3 protein is CASSDELRGKSGEQFF. The CDR3 DNA reads as TGTGCCAGCTCAGACGAGCTAAGGGGGAAGTCGGGTGAGCAGTTCTTC.

In its sample, this clone is medium-sized. The V and J genes are TRBV2 and TRBJ2-7; tentatively, D is TRBD1 or TRBD2 (5 bases each). CDR3 length: 16 residues. The V gene's germline CDR1 is SNHLY and CDR2 FYNNEI. Trimming took off 8 bases at V and 5 bases at J, with 25 bases between the two ends. The CDR3 DNA reads TGTGCCAGCGGCAGGGACGAAGGAGAGCCGCTTAACGAGCAGTACTTC. Its translation: CASGRDEGEPLNEQYF.

Details on this clone: At the DNA level, this CDR3 is encoded by other sequences in the same sample as well. The rearrangement uses TRBV6-5 and TRBJ1-2; a weak D match, TRBD1 (6 bases). The germline V gene encodes CDR1 MNHEY and CDR2 SVGAGI. Trimming left V 5 bases short and J 1 base short, with 8 bases between. The CDR3 contains 13 residues. CDR3 bases: TGTGCCAGCAGTCCGGACAGTAACTATGGCTACACCTTC. Its protein product is CASSPDSNYGYTF.

This clone was counted only a few times. The chain recombines TRBV2 with TRBJ1-3; D gene ambiguous. V lost 6 bases and J 3 bases, leaving 3 bases between the germline ends. This CDR3 comprises 11 residues. CDR1 SNHLY and CDR2 FYNNEI come from the germline V gene. This chain's CDR3 is CASRSGNTIYF. CDR3 nucleotides: TGTGCCAGCAGGAGTGGAAACACCATATATTTT.

This chain joins TRBV27 and TRBJ1-4, with 7 nucleotides matching TRBD1. With V trimmed by 2 bases and J by 11 bases, 5 bases remained unmatched. The CDR3 contains 13 residues. The germline CDR1 and CDR2 sequences are MNHEY and SMNVEV (reference sequence). For the CDR3, the DNA is TGTGCCAGCAGTTTACAAGGGGGCAGGAAACTGTTTTTT. It encodes CASSLQGGRKLFF.

The V call is TRBV6-1, the J call TRBJ1-4; TRBD1 matches at 8 bases. Trimming removed 5 bases from V and 8 bases from J; junction bases left unmatched: 7. Germline loops: CDR1 MNHNS, CDR2 SASEGT. CDR3 length: 14 amino acids. The CDR3 here is CASSQDRAVEKLFF. CDR3 coding DNA: TGTGCCAGCAGTCAGGACAGGGCTGTGGAAAAACTGTTTTTT.

The rearrangement links TRBV5-6 to TRBJ2-3; tentative D call: TRBD1 (7 bases). The CDR3 covers 15 residues. The germline V gene encodes CDR1 SGHDT and CDR2 YYEEEE. The V gene lost 2 bases and the J gene lost 7 bases, with 17 bases spanning the gap. CDR3: CASSLRTGGINTQYF. CDR3 nucleotides: TGTGCCAGCAGCTTACGGACAGGCGGGATAAATACGCAGTATTTT.

This clone was seen a single time. The chain combines TRBV7-2 with TRBJ2-3, with 8 bases fitting TRBD2. The CDR3 length is 15 residues. The germline gives CDR1 SGHTA, CDR2 FQGNSA. Germline trimming cut 2 bases from V and 3 bases from J; bases unmatched to any gene: 4. The CDR3 DNA is TGTGCCAGCAGCTTATTGCGGGGGGCTACAGATACGCAGTATTTT. Translation: CASSLLRGATDTQYF.

V and J are TRBV9 and TRBJ1-4; no clear D. V lost 3 bases and J lost 0, with 9 bases in between. Germline CDR1 SGDLS, CDR2 YYNGEE. This CDR3 is 15 amino acids long. CDR3 residues: CASSEQPATNEKLFF. CDR3 in DNA: TGTGCCAGCAGCGAACAACCAGCAACTAATGAAAAACTGTTTTTT.

The chain employs TRBV7-2 and TRBJ2-1, with 13 bases matching TRBD2. This CDR3 spans 16 amino acids. Germline values: CDR1 SGHTA, CDR2 FQGNSA. V dropped 5 bases and J dropped 8; count of bases not matched to a gene: 9. CDR3 DNA sequence: TGTGCCAGCAGCCAAACTAGCGGGGGGGGCGGCGATGAGCAGTTCTTC. Protein sequence: CASSQTSGGGGDEQFF. The full variable domain, its missing parts supplied by reference TRBV7-2 and TRBJ2-1, is GAGVSQSPSNKVTEKGKDVELRCDPISGHTALYWYRQSLGQGLEFLIYFQGNSAPDKSGLPSDRFSAERTGGSVSTLTIQRTQQEDSAVYLCASSQTSGGGGDEQFFGPGTRLTVL.

The chain combines TRBV5-1 with TRBJ2-7, with D perhaps matching TRBD1 (6 bases). In germline, CDR1 is SGHRS, CDR2 YFSETQ. Trimming left V 0 bases short and J 1 base short, with 11 bases between. The CDR3 loop spans 15 amino acids. CDR3 protein: CASSLVPGASYEQYF. DNA for the CDR3: TGCGCCAGCAGCTTGGTTCCAGGGGCTTCCTACGAGCAGTACTTC.

A single count supports this clone. The chain has TRBV5-1 and TRBJ2-7; 8 nucleotides match TRBD2. With V trimmed by 7 bases and J by 4 bases, 10 bases remained unmatched. The CDR3 covers 14 residues. Germline values: CDR1 SGHRS, CDR2 YFSETQ. The CDR3 loop reads CASSQRSGSYEQYF. The CDR3 DNA sequence: TGCGCCAGCTCTCAACGAAGCGGGAGTTACGAGCAGTACTTC.

CDR3 nucleotides: TGTGCCAGTAAAGGTCTAGGCGGGGGGAAGCAGTACTTC. This codes for CASKGLGGGKQYF. This rearrangement joins TRBV19 to TRBJ2-7; 8 nucleotides line up with TRBD2. Looked up from germline, CDR1 is LNHDA and CDR2 is SQIVND (reference sequence). V shed 7 bases, J shed 8 bases, and the junction held 10 bases outside the gene matches. This CDR3 contains 13 residues.

The chain recombines TRBV7-8 with TRBJ1-2; 8 nucleotides agree with TRBD1. The J segment lost 7 bases and the V segment lost 1 base, leaving 8 bases of the junction unmatched. The CDR3 runs 15 residues. Germline CDR1 and CDR2: SGHVS and FQNEAQ. CDR3 in DNA: TGTGCCAGCAGCTTAGTGCCTGGACAGGGTGGTGGCTACACCTTC. Protein product: CASSLVPGQGGGYTF.

This rearrangement joins TRBV4-1 to TRBJ1-1, with D possibly matching TRBD1 (5 bases). Germline CDR1 reads MGHRA; CDR2 reads YSYEKL. V dropped 1 base and J dropped 0 bases, with 18 bases sitting between them. The CDR3 is made up of 18 amino acids. CDR3 loop: CASSQASSGRGVNTEAFF. For the CDR3, the DNA is TGCGCCAGCAGCCAAGCCTCCTCGGGGAGAGGGGTGAACACTGAAGCTTTCTTT.

This chain joins TRBV12-5 and TRBJ1-5, with no clear D. The CDR3 runs 9 residues. CDR1 LGHNT and CDR2 FRNRAP come from the germline V gene. Trimming took 5 bases from V and 10 from J, leaving 3 bases between them. The CDR3: CASGPPQHF. The CDR3 DNA reads TGTGCTAGTGGTCCTCCCCAGCATTTT. Together with reference TRBV12-5 and TRBJ1-5, the CDR3 gives the full variable domain: DARVTQTPRHKVTEMGQEVTMRCQPILGHNTVFWYRQTMMQGLELLAYFRNRAPLDDSGMPKDRFSAEMPDATLATLKIQPSEPRDSAVYFCASGPPQHFGDGTRLSIL.

The chain has TRBV5-1 and TRBJ2-5; 9 bases align to TRBD1. The junction had 9 bases not matched to a gene; V was cut back by 4 bases and J by 5 bases. Germline V gene lookup returns CDR1 SGHRS and CDR2 YFSETQ. The CDR3 extends over 15 amino acids. In nucleotides, the CDR3 is TGCGCCAGCAGCACGACCGGGACAGGGAGGGAGACCCAGTACTTC. This codes for CASSTTGTGRETQYF.